The T cell receptor (beta chain) under discussion was sequenced for a study of cytomegalovirus exposure and HLA in healthy donors. Study-wide points: Within a later analysis, the majority of CMV-associated TCR beta chains appeared HLA-restricted. In a later analysis, TCR beta V- and J-gene trimming showed a link to a missense DCLRE1C variant. CMV serostatus was the sole immune exposure information available.

The CDR3 spans 13 residues. Deletions cut 5 bases from V and 3 bases from J, with 11 bases between. The germline gives CDR1 SEHNR, CDR2 FQNEAQ (reference sequence). With regard to this clone: Its antigen is still unknown.

The PCR was carried out with 60 Vbeta primers and 13 Jbeta primers. Profiled with immunoSEQ multiplex PCR; TCRdb holds only in-frame clones, not every one. The sample records about 88,000 clones, about four fifths being singletons. This TCR was sampled from a woman in her thirties or forties in good health and CMV-seronegative. Sequencing was performed on PBMCs. This chain uses TRBV7-9 with TRBJ2-7; weak D call: TRBD1 (6 bases). CDR3 loop: CASSLEDSYEQYF. The CDR3, as DNA: TGTGCCAGCAGCCTGGAGGACAGCTACGAGCAGTACTTC.